This T cell receptor beta chain was observed in a study of T cells in Graves' hyperthyroidism and ophthalmopathy. CDR1 SNHLY and CDR2 FYNNEI come from the germline V gene. Between the trimmed V and J ends, which lost 2 bases and 7 bases, there was a span of 12 bases. The CDR3 contains 14 residues. Regions amplified from RNA transcripts were the TCR beta CDR3 regions. The TCR CDR3 first-round RT-PCR relied on the HTBI primer set. TCRdb called the multiplex PCR reads again in MiXCR, with one record for every CDR3 protein. The table has about 560,000 distinct CDR3 sequences, around 45% seen once. Input material: peripheral blood or thyroid tissue (not recorded which). This TCR was recovered from a woman younger than 35 with Graves' hyperthyroidism. The chain combines TRBV2 with TRBJ1-5; D call uncertain. The CDR3 DNA reads as TGTGCCAGCAGTGAACAGGTGGCTTCACAGCCCCAGCATTTT. It is translated as CASSEQVASQPQHF.